This T cell receptor beta chain was obtained from a study of shared clonotypes between healthy human individuals. Notes on the study in general: Sharing across a few donors was seen in 5% to 5.5% of naive CD4 clonotypes. Only blood was sampled, and tissue TCR repertoires likely differ from blood ones.

CDR1 MDHEN and CDR2 SYDVKM come from the germline V gene. Losses at the gene ends were 2 bases for V and 0 bases for J; bases not matched to a gene: 7. The CDR3 contains 19 residues. CD4+ cell separation produced CD45RA+ naive and CD45RA-negative memory subsets. Measured with immunoSEQ multiplex PCR; TCRdb has only the in-frame clones, and not every one. The sample has around 2.5 million clones, under 95% seen once. In the case of this clone: The antigen is not known.

Sequenced sample: naive CD4+ T cells from PBMCs. Subset: CD45RA+ positively selected. J is TRBJ2-3 and V is TRBV28; 14 bases agree with TRBD2. The receptor was derived from a man between 18 and 35 years old in good health. Some clones in this sample may be carry-over from other donors' samples. The CDR3 protein is CASSLPTSGRAASTDTQYF. Written as DNA, the CDR3 is TGTGCCAGCAGTTTACCGACTAGCGGGAGGGCCGCTAGCACAGATACGCAGTATTTT.